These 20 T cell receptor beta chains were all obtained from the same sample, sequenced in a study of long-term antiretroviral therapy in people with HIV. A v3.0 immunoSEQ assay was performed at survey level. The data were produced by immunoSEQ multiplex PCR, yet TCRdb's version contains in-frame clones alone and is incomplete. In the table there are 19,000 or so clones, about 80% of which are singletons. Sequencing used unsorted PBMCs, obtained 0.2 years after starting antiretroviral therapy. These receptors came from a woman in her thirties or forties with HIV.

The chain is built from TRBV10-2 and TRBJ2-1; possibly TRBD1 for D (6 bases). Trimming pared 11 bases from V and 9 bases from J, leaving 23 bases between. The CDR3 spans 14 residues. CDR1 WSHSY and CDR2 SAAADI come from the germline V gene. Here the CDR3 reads CAARGTLLNVEQFF. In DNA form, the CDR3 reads TGCGCCGCAAGGGGGACCCTTCTTAATGTTGAGCAGTTCTTC.

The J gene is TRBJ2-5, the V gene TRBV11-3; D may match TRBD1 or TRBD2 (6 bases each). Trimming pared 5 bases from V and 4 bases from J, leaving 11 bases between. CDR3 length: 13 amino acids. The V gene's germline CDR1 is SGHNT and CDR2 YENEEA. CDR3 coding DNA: TGTGCCAGCAGCGGGGGGCCCACAGAGACCCAGTACTTC. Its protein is CASSGGPTETQYF. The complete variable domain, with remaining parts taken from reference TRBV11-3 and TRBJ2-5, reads EAGVVQSPRYKIIEKKQPVAFWCNPISGHNTLYWYLQNLGQGPELLIRYENEEAVDDSQLPKDRFSAERLKGVDSTLKIQPAELGDSAVYLCASSGGPTETQYFGPGTRLLVL.

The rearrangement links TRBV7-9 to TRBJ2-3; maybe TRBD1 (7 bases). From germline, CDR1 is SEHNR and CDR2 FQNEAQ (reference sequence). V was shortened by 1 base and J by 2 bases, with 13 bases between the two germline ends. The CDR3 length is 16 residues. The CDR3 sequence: CASSLGQGLFTDTQYF. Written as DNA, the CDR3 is TGTGCCAGCAGCTTAGGACAGGGACTTTTCACAGATACGCAGTATTTT.

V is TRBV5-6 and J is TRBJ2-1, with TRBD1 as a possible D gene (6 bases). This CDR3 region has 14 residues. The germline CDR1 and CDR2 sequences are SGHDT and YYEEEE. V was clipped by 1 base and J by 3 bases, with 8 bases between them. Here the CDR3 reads CASSLPGDYNEQFF. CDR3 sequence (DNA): TGTGCCAGCAGCTTGCCAGGGGACTACAATGAGCAGTTCTTC.

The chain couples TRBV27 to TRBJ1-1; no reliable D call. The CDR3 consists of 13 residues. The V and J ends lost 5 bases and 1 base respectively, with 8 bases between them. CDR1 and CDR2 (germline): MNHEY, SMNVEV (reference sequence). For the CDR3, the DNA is TGTGCCAGCAGTGTAACAGAGAACACTGAAGCTTTCTTT. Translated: CASSVTENTEAFF.

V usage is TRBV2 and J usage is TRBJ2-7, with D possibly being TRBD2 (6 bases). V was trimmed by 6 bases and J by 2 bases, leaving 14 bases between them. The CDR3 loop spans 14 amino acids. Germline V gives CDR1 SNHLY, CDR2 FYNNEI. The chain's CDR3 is CASSDRWTTYEQYF. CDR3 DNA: TGTGCCAGCAGCGACCGTTGGACTACCTACGAGCAGTACTTC.

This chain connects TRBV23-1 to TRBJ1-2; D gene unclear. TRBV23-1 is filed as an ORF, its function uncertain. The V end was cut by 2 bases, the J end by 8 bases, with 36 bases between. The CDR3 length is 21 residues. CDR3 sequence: CASSQEERQPTTPLPEEGYTF. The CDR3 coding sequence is TGCGCCAGCAGTCAAGAGGAACGGCAGCCGACAACCCCTCTGCCGGAAGAGGGCTACACCTTC.

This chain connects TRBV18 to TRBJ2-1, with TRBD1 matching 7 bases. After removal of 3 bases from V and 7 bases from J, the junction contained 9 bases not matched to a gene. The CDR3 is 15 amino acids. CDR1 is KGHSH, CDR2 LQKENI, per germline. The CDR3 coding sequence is TGTGCCAGCTCACCCTCAGACAGGGTGGAAAATGAGCAGTTCTTC. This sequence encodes CASSPSDRVENEQFF.

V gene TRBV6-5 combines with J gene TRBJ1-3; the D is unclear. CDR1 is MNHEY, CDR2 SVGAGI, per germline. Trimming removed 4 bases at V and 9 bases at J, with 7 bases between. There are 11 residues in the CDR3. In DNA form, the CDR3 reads TGTGCCAGCAGTTCCCGTTTCACCATATATTTT. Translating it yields CASSSRFTIYF.

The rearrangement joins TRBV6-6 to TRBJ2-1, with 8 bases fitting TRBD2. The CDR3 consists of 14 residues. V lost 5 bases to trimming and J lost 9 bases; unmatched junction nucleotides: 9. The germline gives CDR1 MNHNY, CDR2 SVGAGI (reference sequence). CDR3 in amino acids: CASSLPSGLGEQFF. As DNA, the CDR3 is TGTGCCAGCAGTCTGCCTAGCGGGTTGGGTGAGCAGTTCTTC.

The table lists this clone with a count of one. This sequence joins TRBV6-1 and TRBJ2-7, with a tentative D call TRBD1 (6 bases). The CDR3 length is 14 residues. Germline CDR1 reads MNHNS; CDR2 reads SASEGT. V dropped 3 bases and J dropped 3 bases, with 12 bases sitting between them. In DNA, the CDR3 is TGTGCCAGCAGTGACCCGGGACACAGCTACGAGCAGTACTTC. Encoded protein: CASSDPGHSYEQYF.

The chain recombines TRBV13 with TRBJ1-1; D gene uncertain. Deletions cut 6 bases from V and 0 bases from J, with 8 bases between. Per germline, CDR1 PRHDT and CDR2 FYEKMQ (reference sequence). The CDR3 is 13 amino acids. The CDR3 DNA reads TGTGCCAGCAGTTCGCGTCTGAACACTGAAGCTTTCTTT. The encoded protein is CASSSRLNTEAFF.

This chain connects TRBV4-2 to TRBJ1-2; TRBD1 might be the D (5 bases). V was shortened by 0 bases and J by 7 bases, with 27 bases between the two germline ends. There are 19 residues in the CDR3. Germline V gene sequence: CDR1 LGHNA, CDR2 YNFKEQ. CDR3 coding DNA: TGTGCCAGCAGCCAAGAAGGTGGGGCGAGGGCAGAGGGCCAAGGTGGCTACACCTTC. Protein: CASSQEGGARAEGQGGYTF.

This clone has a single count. CDR3 bases: TGTGCCAGCAGCGCCCGACAGGGCGCTAATTCACCCCTCCACTTT. As protein: CASSARQGANSPLHF. The J gene is TRBJ1-6, the V gene TRBV7-2, with 7 nucleotides matching TRBD1. V trimming: 5 bases; J trimming: 6 bases; junction bases outside the gene matches: 7. CDR1 is SGHTA and CDR2 is FQGNSA in the germline V gene. The CDR3 runs to 15 residues.

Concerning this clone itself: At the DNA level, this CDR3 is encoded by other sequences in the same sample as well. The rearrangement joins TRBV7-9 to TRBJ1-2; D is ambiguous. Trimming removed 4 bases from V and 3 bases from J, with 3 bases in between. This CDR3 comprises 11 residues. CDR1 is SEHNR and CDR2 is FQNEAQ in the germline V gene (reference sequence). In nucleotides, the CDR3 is TGTGCCAGCAGCTCGGACTATGGCTACACCTTC. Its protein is CASSSDYGYTF.

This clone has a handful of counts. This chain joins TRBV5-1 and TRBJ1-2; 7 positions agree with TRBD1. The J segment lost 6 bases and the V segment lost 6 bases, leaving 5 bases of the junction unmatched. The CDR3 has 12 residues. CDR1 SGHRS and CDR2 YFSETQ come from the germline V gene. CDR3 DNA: TGCGCCAGCATTCAGGGGGTGAATGGCTACACCTTC. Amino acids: CASIQGVNGYTF.

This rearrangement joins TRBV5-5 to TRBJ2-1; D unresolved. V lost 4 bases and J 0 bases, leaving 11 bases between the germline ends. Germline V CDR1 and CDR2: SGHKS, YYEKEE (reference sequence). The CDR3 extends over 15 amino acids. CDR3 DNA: TGTGCCAGCAGCCCGGGTCCTAGCTCCTACAATGAGCAGTTCTTC. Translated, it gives CASSPGPSSYNEQFF.

Written as DNA, the CDR3 is TGCGCCAGCAGACTCGGGGAGAACACTGAAGCTTTCTTT. Translating gives CASRLGENTEAFF. The chain joins TRBV5-1 to TRBJ1-1; no reliable D call. V was shortened by 5 bases and J by 1 base, with 9 bases between the two germline ends. The germline CDR1 and CDR2 sequences are SGHRS and YFSETQ. CDR3 length: 13 residues.

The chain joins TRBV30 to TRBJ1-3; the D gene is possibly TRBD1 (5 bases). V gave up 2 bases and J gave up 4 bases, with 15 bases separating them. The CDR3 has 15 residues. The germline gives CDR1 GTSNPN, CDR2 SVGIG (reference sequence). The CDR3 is CAWSSGPVSGNTIYF. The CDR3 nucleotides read TGTGCCTGGAGTTCGGGGCCGGTAAGCGGAAACACCATATATTTT.

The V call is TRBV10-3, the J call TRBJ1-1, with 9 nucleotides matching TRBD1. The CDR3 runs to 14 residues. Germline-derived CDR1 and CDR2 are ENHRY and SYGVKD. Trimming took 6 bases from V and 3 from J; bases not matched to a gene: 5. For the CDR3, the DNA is TGTGCCATCAGGGACAGGGGAGGGGACACTGAAGCTTTCTTT. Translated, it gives CAIRDRGGDTEAFF.